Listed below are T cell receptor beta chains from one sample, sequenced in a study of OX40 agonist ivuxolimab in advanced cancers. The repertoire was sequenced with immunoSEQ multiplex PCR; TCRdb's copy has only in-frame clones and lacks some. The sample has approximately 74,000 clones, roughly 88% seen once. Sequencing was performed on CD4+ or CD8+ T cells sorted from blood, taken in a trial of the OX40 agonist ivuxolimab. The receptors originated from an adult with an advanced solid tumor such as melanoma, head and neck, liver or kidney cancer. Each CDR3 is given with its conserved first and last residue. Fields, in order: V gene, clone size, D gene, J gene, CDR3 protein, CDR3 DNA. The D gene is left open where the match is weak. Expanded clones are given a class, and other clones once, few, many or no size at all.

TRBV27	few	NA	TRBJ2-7	CASSLARTDYEQYF	TGTGCCAGCAGTCTAGCTAGGACAGACTACGAGCAGTACTTC
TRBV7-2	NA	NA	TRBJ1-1	CASSWRWAEAFF	TGTGCCAGCAGCTGGCGGTGGGCTGAAGCTTTCTTT
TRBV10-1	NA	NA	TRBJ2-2	CASMGRLTGELFF	TGCGCCAGCATGGGCAGACTCACCGGGGAGCTGTTTTTT
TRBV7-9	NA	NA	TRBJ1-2	CASSLEVSSYTF	TGTGCCAGCAGCTTAGAAGTATCGAGCTACACCTTC
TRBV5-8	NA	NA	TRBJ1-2	CASSQIGQGIANYGYTF	TGTGCCAGCAGTCAGATTGGACAAGGAATCGCTAACTATGGCTACACCTTC
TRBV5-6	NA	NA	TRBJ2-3	CASSFYTDTQYF	TGTGCCAGCAGCTTTTACACAGATACGCAGTATTTT
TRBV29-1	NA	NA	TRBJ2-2	CSVGGNTGELFF	TGCAGCGTTGGCGGGAACACCGGGGAGCTGTTTTTT
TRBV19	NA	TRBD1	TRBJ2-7	CASRDRGRYEQYF	TGTGCCAGTAGGGACAGGGGAAGGTACGAGCAGTACTTC
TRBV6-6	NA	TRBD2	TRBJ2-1	CASWTRTSGDHNEQFF	TGTGCCAGCTGGACCCGAACTAGCGGGGACCACAATGAGCAGTTCTTC
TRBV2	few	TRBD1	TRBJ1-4	CASRRDREKLFF	TGTGCCAGCAGAAGGGACAGGGAAAAACTGTTTTTT
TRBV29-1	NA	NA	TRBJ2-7	CSVDLGWGAYEQYF	TGCAGCGTTGATCTGGGATGGGGAGCCTACGAGCAGTACTTC
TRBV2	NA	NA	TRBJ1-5	CASSRQDQPQHF	TGTGCCAGCAGCAGACAGGACCAGCCCCAGCATTTT
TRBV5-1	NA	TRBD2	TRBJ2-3	CASSASGGALSDTQYF	TGCGCCAGCAGCGCTAGCGGGGGGGCTCTAAGCGATACGCAGTATTTT
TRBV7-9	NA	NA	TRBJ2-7	CASSLGLPPYEQYF	TGTGCCAGCAGCTTGGGGCTTCCGCCCTACGAGCAGTACTTC
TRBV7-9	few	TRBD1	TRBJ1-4	CASSLGQGHEKLFF	TGTGCCAGCAGCTTGGGACAGGGGCATGAAAAACTGTTTTTT
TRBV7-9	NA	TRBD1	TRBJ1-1	CASSSLTGVGTEAFF	TGTGCCAGCAGCTCGCTGACAGGGGTGGGTACTGAAGCTTTCTTT
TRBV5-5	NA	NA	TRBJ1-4	CASSLYRGGDEKLFF	TGTGCCAGCAGCTTGTACCGGGGCGGGGATGAAAAACTGTTTTTT
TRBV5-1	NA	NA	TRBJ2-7	CASSLGTVPNEQYF	TGCGCCAGCAGCTTGGGGACCGTCCCAAACGAGCAGTACTTC
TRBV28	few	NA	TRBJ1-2	CASNDNNYGYTF	TGTGCCAGCAATGACAATAACTATGGCTACACCTTC
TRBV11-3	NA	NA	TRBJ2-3	CASSFDLGGTAGTDTQYF	TGTGCCAGCAGCTTCGATCTGGGCGGAACGGCTGGCACAGATACGCAGTATTTT
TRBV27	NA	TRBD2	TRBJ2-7	CASRSGLAGIREQYF	TGTGCCAGCAGATCCGGACTAGCGGGAATTCGCGAGCAGTACTTC
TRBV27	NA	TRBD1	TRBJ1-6	CASSRTGGWSPLHF	TGTGCCAGCAGTCGGACAGGGGGCTGGTCACCCCTCCACTTT
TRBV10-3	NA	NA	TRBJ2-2	CAISEYGTSETGELFF	TGTGCCATCAGTGAGTACGGGACTTCCGAGACCGGGGAGCTGTTTTTT
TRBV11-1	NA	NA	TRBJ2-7	CASRPDSISSYEQYF	TGTGCCAGCAGACCGGACAGTATTAGCTCCTACGAGCAGTACTTC
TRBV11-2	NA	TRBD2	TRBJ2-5	CASSLNSGHQETQYF	TGTGCCAGCAGCTTGAATAGCGGGCACCAAGAGACCCAGTACTTC
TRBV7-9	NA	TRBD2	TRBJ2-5	CASRLAGVGPQETQYF	TGTGCCAGCAGACTAGCGGGGGTGGGGCCCCAAGAGACCCAGTACTTC
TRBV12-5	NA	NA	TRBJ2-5	CASGVIWGETQYF	TGTGCTAGTGGTGTGATTTGGGGAGAGACCCAGTACTTC
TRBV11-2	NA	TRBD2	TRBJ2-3	CASSLMVLAGADTQYF	TGTGCCAGCAGCTTAATGGTACTAGCGGGAGCAGATACGCAGTATTTT
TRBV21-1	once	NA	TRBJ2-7	CASSTRDRGNEQYF	TGTGCCAGCAGCACCCGGGACAGGGGCAACGAGCAGTACTTC
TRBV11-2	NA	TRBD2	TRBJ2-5	CASSQTGGGGETQYF	TGTGCCAGCAGTCAGACAGGCGGGGGGGGCGAGACCCAGTACTTC
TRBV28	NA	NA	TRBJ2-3	CASSFGSWGRDTQYF	TGTGCCAGCAGTTTCGGCAGTTGGGGGAGAGATACGCAGTATTTT
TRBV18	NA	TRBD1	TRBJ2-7	CASSPGGQGGSEQYF	TGTGCCAGCTCACCCGGGGGACAGGGAGGCAGCGAGCAGTACTTC
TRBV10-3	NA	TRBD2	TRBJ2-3	CAISEFSGGGDTQYF	TGTGCCATCAGTGAGTTCAGCGGGGGAGGGGATACGCAGTATTTT
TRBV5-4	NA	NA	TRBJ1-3	CASSLGGGSGNTIYF	TGTGCCAGCAGCTTAGGGGGAGGTTCTGGAAACACCATATATTTT
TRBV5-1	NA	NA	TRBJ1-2	CASSPLQGRVNYGYTF	TGCGCCAGCAGCCCCCTCCAGGGGAGAGTCAACTATGGCTACACCTTC
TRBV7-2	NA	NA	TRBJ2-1	CASSLAGSNNEQFF	TGTGCCAGCAGCTTAGCGGGGTCTAACAATGAGCAGTTCTTC
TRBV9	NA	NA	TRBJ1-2	CASSPRGEANYGYTF	TGTGCCAGCAGCCCTCGGGGGGAAGCTAACTATGGCTACACCTTC
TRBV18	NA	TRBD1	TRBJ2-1	CASSPTGVVDEQFF	TGTGCCAGCTCACCGACAGGGGTCGTGGATGAGCAGTTCTTC
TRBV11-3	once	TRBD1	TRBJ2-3	CASSPRDRSFTDTQYF	TGTGCCAGCAGCCCACGGGACAGGAGTTTCACAGATACGCAGTATTTT
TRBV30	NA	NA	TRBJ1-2	CAWSVPPNYGYTF	TGTGCCTGGAGTGTTCCACCTAACTATGGCTACACCTTC
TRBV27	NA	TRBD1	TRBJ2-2	CASSFSQGGTGELFF	TGTGCCAGCAGTTTCTCACAGGGGGGCACCGGGGAGCTGTTTTTT
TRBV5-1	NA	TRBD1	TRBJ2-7	CASSLGTGREQYF	TGCGCCAGCAGCTTGGGGACAGGACGCGAGCAGTACTTC
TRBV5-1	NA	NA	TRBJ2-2	CASSLGVNTGELFF	TGCGCCAGCAGCTTGGGTGTCAACACCGGGGAGCTGTTTTTT
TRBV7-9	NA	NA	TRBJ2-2	CASSISGAQNTGELFF	TGTGCCAGCAGCATTAGCGGAGCTCAGAACACCGGGGAGCTGTTTTTT
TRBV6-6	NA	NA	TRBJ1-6	CASKGSPTTRGSPLHF	TGTGCCAGCAAGGGATCCCCGACCACCCGCGGTTCACCCCTCCACTTT
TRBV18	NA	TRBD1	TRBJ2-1	CASSPATGGEQFF	TGTGCCAGCTCACCTGCGACAGGGGGCGAGCAGTTCTTC
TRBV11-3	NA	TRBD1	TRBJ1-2	CASSFQRGQGFYGYTF	TGTGCCAGCAGCTTCCAACGGGGACAGGGCTTTTATGGCTACACCTTC
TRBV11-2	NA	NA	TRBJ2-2	CASSLAGANTGELFF	TGTGCCAGCAGCTTGGCAGGGGCGAACACCGGGGAGCTGTTTTTT
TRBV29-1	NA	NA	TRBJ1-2	CSVEDGGPYGYTF	TGCAGCGTTGAAGACGGGGGGCCCTATGGCTACACCTTC
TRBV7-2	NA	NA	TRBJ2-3	CASSVGAEVTDTQYF	TGTGCCAGCAGCGTAGGGGCAGAAGTTACAGATACGCAGTATTTT
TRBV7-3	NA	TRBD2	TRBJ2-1	CASSGQAGAANEQFF	TGTGCCAGCAGCGGCCAAGCGGGGGCCGCTAATGAGCAGTTCTTC
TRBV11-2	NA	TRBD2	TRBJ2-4	CASKLALAKNIQYF	TGTGCCAGCAAACTAGCGTTAGCCAAAAACATTCAGTACTTC
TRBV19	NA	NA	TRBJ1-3	CASADGHSGNTIYF	TGTGCCAGTGCAGACGGGCACTCTGGAAACACCATATATTTT
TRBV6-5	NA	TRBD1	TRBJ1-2	CASSKETGPAPGYTF	TGTGCCAGCAGTAAAGAGACAGGGCCGGCTCCTGGCTACACCTTC
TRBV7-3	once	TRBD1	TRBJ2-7	CASSSGTGYEQYF	TGTGCCAGCAGCTCCGGGACAGGCTACGAGCAGTACTTC
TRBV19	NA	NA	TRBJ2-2	CASKSDRNTGELFF	TGTGCCAGTAAATCCGACAGGAACACCGGGGAGCTGTTTTTT